The 27 T cell receptor beta chains reported below all come from one sample, sequenced in a study of tumor and adjacent non-tumor tissue in lung cancer. No cell sorting was done before RNA was extracted from the tissue. A modified ARM-PCR protocol with three rounds of nested PCR amplified TCRbeta. TCRdb ran MiXCR on the multiplex PCR reads and lists one entry per CDR3 protein. The sample has 65,000 to 90,000 distinct CDR3 sequences, over 80% seen once. Source material: lung tumor tissue. These receptors were collected from a woman in her forties or fifties with non-small cell lung cancer.

As regards this clonotype: One junction end does not reproduce the germline sequence, and a read error may be involved. V gene TRBV28 combines with J gene TRBJ1-6; D remains ambiguous. The V gene's germline CDR1 is MDHEN and CDR2 SYDVKM. This CDR3 contains 15 residues. This CDR3 is CANSLYAWRRSPLHF. CDR3 DNA: TGTGCCAACAGTTTATACGCCTGGAGACGTTCACCCCTCCACTTT.

Worth noting for this clonotype: At one of its ends the junction is not consistent with the germline gene, which may arise from a read error. V gene TRBV6-5 combines with J gene TRBJ2-7; TRBD1 might be the D (5 bases). The CDR3 is made up of 14 amino acids. Germline V lookup: CDR1 MNHEY, CDR2 SVGAGI. The CDR3 reads CASRPTLQAYEQYF. CDR3 DNA sequence: TGTGCCAGCAGACCTACCCTACAGGCCTACGAGCAGTATTTC.

Notes on this clonotype: A junction end diverges from the germline sequence, so it may reflect a read error. The chain recombines TRBV11-2 with TRBJ1-2; D call uncertain. The CDR3 runs to 12 residues. Germline CDR1 is SGHAT and CDR2 is FQNNGV. This CDR3 is CTSSFADYGFTF. CDR3 sequence (DNA): TGTACCAGCAGCTTCGCAGACTATGGCTTCACCTTC.

Turning to this clonotype: This likely comes from a read error, as the CDR3 has no conserved phenylalanine or tryptophan at its end. The rearrangement joins TRBV6-2 or TRBV6-3 to TRBJ1-5; D may be TRBD1 (5 bases). V was clipped by 9 bases and J by 5 bases, with 20 bases between them. Germline loops: CDR1 MNHEY, CDR2 SVGEGT. The CDR3 contains 15 residues. The CDR3 sequence: CASASRGLGYQPQHC. The CDR3 bases are TGTGCCAGTGCGAGCCGGGGACTGGGTTATCAGCCCCAGCATTGT.

This clonotype came up once. This chain links TRBV28 with TRBJ2-1; 7 nucleotides line up with TRBD1. The CDR3 is 15 residues long. Germline V gene sequence: CDR1 MDHEN, CDR2 SYDVKM. V lost 0 bases, J lost 8 bases, and 7 bases stayed unmatched. CDR3 bases: TGTGCCAGCAGTTTATGGGACAGGACCGCTCATGAGCAGTTCTTC. It is translated as CASSLWDRTAHEQFF.

Points on this clonotype: A read error may explain this, as a much larger clone is one base away. The rearrangement uses TRBV7-8 and TRBJ1-1, with a weak D call TRBD1 (6 bases). The CDR3 sequence is 14 residues long. V lost 5 bases and J lost 1, with 11 bases in between. Germline CDR1 and CDR2: SGHVS and FQNEAQ. CDR3 bases: TGTGCCAGCAGCATTGGGGGGCGGAACACTGAAGCTTTCTTT. The encoded protein is CASSIGGRNTEAFF.

Points on this clonotype: The conserved final phenylalanine or tryptophan is absent from the CDR3, which likely points to a read error. The chain combines TRBV12-3 or TRBV12-4 with TRBJ1-3; possible D gene TRBD1, 5 bases. The germline V and J ends were trimmed by 6 bases and 8 bases, with 11 bases remaining between them. The CDR3 totals 12 residues. CDR3 coding DNA: TGTGCCAGCAGCCGTCTGGGGGACACCATATATTCT. Translation: CASSRLGDTIYS.

Worth noting for this clonotype: At one end the junction does not follow the germline gene, possibly because of a read error. The rearrangement links TRBV6-2 or TRBV6-3 to TRBJ2-5; no clear D. The CDR3 loop spans 12 amino acids. Germline V CDR1 and CDR2: MNHEY, SVGEGT. Here the CDR3 DNA reads TGTGCCAGCAGAGCAGCCCGGGCGACCCTGTACTTC. Encoded protein: CASRAARATLYF.

This clonotype was observed many times. This sequence may be a read error, since a much larger clone differs from it by one base. The chain carries TRBV29-1 and TRBJ1-2; D may be TRBD1 (5 bases). From germline, CDR1 is SQVTM and CDR2 ANQGSEA. CDR3 size: 11 residues. In DNA form, the CDR3 reads TGCAGCGTGGCAGGGTTCTATGGCTACATCTTC. It codes for CSVAGFYGYIF.

Concerning this clonotype itself: The junction and the germline gene differ at one end; a read error may be behind it. This rearrangement joins TRBV20-1 to TRBJ1-2; 8 positions agree with TRBD1. Germline CDR1 is DFQATT and CDR2 is SNEGSKA (reference sequence). This CDR3 spans 14 amino acids. CDR3 nucleotide sequence: TGTAGTGTTCACCTAATTGACAGGGGACATGGCTACACCTTC. It is translated as CSVHLIDRGHGYTF.

The chain uses TRBV10-2 and TRBJ2-1; TRBD1 might be the D (5 bases). V gave up 11 bases and J gave up 3 bases, with 14 bases separating them. This CDR3 region has 13 residues. The germline V gene has CDR1 WSHSY and CDR2 SAAADI. The chain's CDR3 is CAGTQENYNEQFF. In nucleotides, the CDR3 is TGCGCCGGCACACAGGAGAACTACAATGAGCAGTTCTTC.

With regard to this clonotype: Since the CDR3 does not end with the conserved phenylalanine or tryptophan, this likely comes from a read error. The chain combines TRBV11-2 with TRBJ2-7; no definite D call. The CDR3 is 14 amino acids. Germline V gives CDR1 SGHAT, CDR2 FQNNGV. The CDR3: CDSSSPRKHYEQYL. In DNA form, the CDR3 reads TGTGACAGCAGCTCCCCCAGGAAACACTACGAGCAGTACTTA.

On this clonotype: A much larger clone differs by one base, so this may be a read error. The chain uses TRBV7-9 and TRBJ2-7; possible D gene TRBD2, 6 bases. Germline CDR1 and CDR2: SEHNR and FQNEAQ (reference sequence). The CDR3 extends over 13 amino acids. The ends were cut back, 2 bases at V and 11 bases at J, with 16 bases in the middle. This chain's CDR3 is CASSLMEGIREYF. CDR3 coding DNA: TGTGCCAGCAGCTTAATGGAGGGGATTCGGGAGTACTTC.

This clonotype was recorded many times. The V and J genes are TRBV7-8 and TRBJ1-5; no definite D call. V lost 1 base, J lost 5 bases, and 6 bases lay in between. This CDR3 contains 13 residues. Germline V gives CDR1 SGHVS, CDR2 FQNEAQ. This CDR3 reads CASSLVGYQPQHF. The CDR3 DNA sequence: TGTGCCAGCAGCTTAGTCGGTTATCAGCCCCAGCATTTT.

Points on this clonotype: Since no conserved phenylalanine or tryptophan closes the CDR3, a read error is the likely cause. The DNA is left out, because the CDR3 cannot be placed on it with certainty; the CDR3 is given as TCRdb lists it. The chain links TRBV12-3 or TRBV12-4 to TRBJ2-3; the table's D call, TRBD1, has no DNA check behind it. The CDR3 extends over 14 residues, inclusive of both ends. CDR3: CASREHGATDSQFS.

A note on this clonotype: Without the conserved terminal phenylalanine or tryptophan, this CDR3 likely stems from a read error. The chain has TRBV6-6 and TRBJ2-7, with 12 bases that match TRBD1. Germline V gene sequence: CDR1 MNHNY, CDR2 SVGAGI (reference sequence). The CDR3 contains 15 residues. This chain's CDR3 is CTSSQPGQGAYEQYS. The CDR3 bases are TGTACCAGCAGCCAACCGGGACAGGGGGCTTACGAGCAGTACTCC.

As for this clonotype: Germline is not matched at one junction end, which may reflect a read error. The genes are TRBV28 and TRBJ2-3; 12 bases line up with TRBD2. CDR1 is MDHEN, CDR2 SYDVKM, per germline. The CDR3 contains 16 residues. The CDR3 spells CASSLLAGGRTDTHYF. The DNA of the CDR3 is TGTGCCAGCAGTCTCCTAGCGGGAGGGAGGACAGATACGCACTACTTT.

In this sample, this clonotype turned up once. The junction and the germline gene differ at one end; a read error may be behind it. The chain uses TRBV4-1 and TRBJ1-1, with a possible D match to TRBD1 (6 bases). The CDR3 spans 16 residues. Germline loops: CDR1 MGHRA, CDR2 YSYEKL. The CDR3 DNA reads as TGCGCCAGCAGCCAAGGTCTCTACAGGGTCGGCATTGAAACTCTCTTT. Its translation is CASSQGLYRVGIETLF.

As to this clonotype: One end of the junction varies from germline; a read error may be responsible. This rearrangement joins TRBV6-5 to TRBJ2-7; possibly TRBD2 for D (6 bases). Germline CDR1 is MNHEY and CDR2 is SVGAGI. CDR3 length: 19 amino acids. The CDR3: CVSSYRAPGGAFRSYEQYF. The DNA of the CDR3 is TGTGTCAGCAGTTATAGGGCCCCAGGAGGGGCATTCAGGTCCTACGAGCAGTACTTC.

As to this clonotype: Likely a read error: the CDR3 ends without its conserved phenylalanine or tryptophan. The CDR3 sequence is CASRLTGSGNYGYTV. The CDR3 nucleotides are TGTGCCAGTAGACTCACAGGGTCTGGTAACTATGGCTACACCGTC. The chain is built from TRBV14 and TRBJ1-2, with a tentative D call TRBD1 (6 bases). This CDR3 contains 15 residues. V was shortened by 9 bases and J by 1 base, with 18 bases between the two germline ends. CDR1 and CDR2 (germline): SGHDN, FVKESK.

The V gene is TRBV11-2, the J gene TRBJ2-1; TRBD2 matches 10 bases. Trimming took 8 bases from V and 9 from J; bases not matched to a gene: 13. The CDR3 is 15 amino acids. Germline assignment: CDR1 SGHAT and CDR2 FQNNGV. The DNA for the CDR3 is TGTGCCAGCGGCATTATAGCGGGAGGAGACAGTGAGCAGTTCTTC. Encoded protein: CASGIIAGGDSEQFF.

A remark on this clonotype: One end of the junction varies from germline; a read error may be responsible. This rearrangement joins TRBV20-1 to TRBJ1-5; D is unresolved. CDR1 DFQATT and CDR2 SNEGSKA come from the germline V gene (reference sequence). This CDR3 comprises 13 residues. The CDR3 here is CSAREHSNRPQHF. The CDR3 region has the DNA TGCAGTGCTAGAGAACACAGCAATCGGCCCCAGCATTTT.

Comment on this clonotype: Here the CDR3 omits its conserved ending phenylalanine or tryptophan, so a read error is the likely source. The rearrangement uses TRBV11-2 and TRBJ2-1; D remains ambiguous. The CDR3 is 12 amino acids. Per the germline V gene, CDR1 is SGHAT and CDR2 is FQNNGV. Trimming took off 5 bases at V and 12 bases at J, with 14 bases between the two ends. The CDR3 sequence is CASSPFGYGQFL. For the CDR3, the DNA is TGTGCCAGCAGCCCCTTCGGATATGGGCAGTTCTTA.

The chain is built from TRBV12-3 or TRBV12-4 and TRBJ1-6; D gene ambiguous. Trimming stripped 3 bases from V and 7 bases from J, with 10 bases between. The CDR3 contains 14 residues. This CDR3 reads CASSLIERNSPLHF. The CDR3 region has the DNA TGTGCCAGCAGTTTGATAGAGCGAAATTCACCCCTCCACTTT.

The J gene is TRBJ2-1, the V gene TRBV30; 7 bases agree with TRBD2. The CDR3 consists of 12 residues. Germline V gene sequence: CDR1 GTSNPN, CDR2 SVGIG (reference sequence). The DNA for the CDR3 is TGTGTTTGGAGTAAATCTAGCGGAGAGCAGTTCTTC. Translation gives CVWSKSSGEQFF.

This clonotype was picked up one time. The rearrangement joins TRBV6-2 or TRBV6-3 to TRBJ2-1, with D hard to call. Trimming removed 8 bases from V and 3 bases from J, with 14 bases in between. This CDR3 comprises 14 residues. The germline gives CDR1 MNHEY, CDR2 SVGEGT. CDR3 in amino acids: CASGYSAGYNEQFF. The CDR3 bases are TGTGCCAGCGGCTACTCGGCCGGCTACAATGAGCAGTTCTTC.

By its share, this clonotype is medium-sized. The rearrangement joins TRBV10-3 to TRBJ1-2; unclear D gene. CDR1 and CDR2 (germline): ENHRY, SYGVKD. This CDR3 spans 13 amino acids. Trimming shortened V by 2 bases and J by 4 bases, and 8 bases separated the two germline ends. This CDR3 is CAISEGQGYGYTF. In DNA form, the CDR3 reads TGTGCCATCAGTGAGGGGCAAGGCTATGGCTACACCTTC.